This TCR beta chain is drawn from a study of T-cell reconstitution after alpha-beta-depleted transplantation in children. A few counts support this clonotype. Its antigen is unknown. Findings and limits, study-wide: One year after transplant, T-cell counts and diversity came mostly from newly produced T cells. Several patients had high TCRbeta diversity at day 60; it came from surviving recipient T cells and thymic progenitors.

The TCRbeta library incorporated unique molecular identifiers. A single record per CDR3 protein comes from TCRdb applying MiXCR to the PCR reads. The sample yields approximately 1,000,000 distinct CDR3 sequences, roughly 29% seen once. The germline gives CDR1 SGHTA, CDR2 FQGTGA. V lost 1 base to trimming and J lost 7 bases, with 13 bases between them. CDR3 length equals 14 residues. The sample in question was PBMCs, mostly from graft donor cells, obtained 360 days after TCRalphabeta/CD19-depleted stem cell transplant. This TCR was sampled from a boy in the first two years of life who had a stem cell transplant for SCID, so the T cells may come from the graft donor. The V gene is TRBV7-3, the J gene TRBJ2-5; tentatively, D is TRBD2 (6 bases). The DNA of the CDR3 is TGTGCCAGCAGCTTAAGGGGTACGGAGGGGACCCAGTACTTC. The encoded protein is CASSLRGTEGTQYF.